Sequencing of this T cell receptor (beta chain) was carried out in a study of long-term antiretroviral therapy in people with HIV. Study overall: The immediate-ART recommendation dates to 2015, and the earliest samples predate it by about a decade.

This was the immunoSEQ v3.0 assay at survey level. Using immunoSEQ multiplex PCR, the repertoire was profiled, and TCRdb retains in-frame clones only, with some absent. Here the sample spans about 23,000 clones, approximately 80% being singletons. CDR1 is SQVTM, CDR2 ANQGSEA, per germline. This CDR3 region has 13 residues. The V and J ends lost 6 bases and 2 bases, in that order; junction bases with no gene match: 6. J is TRBJ1-1 and V is TRBV29-1, with 7 nucleotides matching TRBD1. The source material was unsorted PBMCs, sampled 0.3 years after starting antiretroviral therapy. The clonotype originates from a man aged 45-60 years with HIV. DNA of the CDR3: TGCAGCGTAAGGGGGCATCCTAACACTGAAGCTTTCTTT. Residues: CSVRGHPNTEAFF.